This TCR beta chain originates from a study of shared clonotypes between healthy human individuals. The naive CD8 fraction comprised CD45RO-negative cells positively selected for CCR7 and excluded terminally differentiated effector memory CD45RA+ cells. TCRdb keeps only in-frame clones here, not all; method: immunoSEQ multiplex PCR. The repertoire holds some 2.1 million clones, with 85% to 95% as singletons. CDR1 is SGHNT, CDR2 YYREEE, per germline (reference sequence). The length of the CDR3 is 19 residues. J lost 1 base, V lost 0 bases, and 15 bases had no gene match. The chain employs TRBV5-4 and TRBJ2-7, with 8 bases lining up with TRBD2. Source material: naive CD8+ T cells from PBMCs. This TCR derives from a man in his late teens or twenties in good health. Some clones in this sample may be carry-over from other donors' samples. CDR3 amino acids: CASSLAVPGSAGESYEQYF. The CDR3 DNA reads TGTGCCAGCAGCTTGGCAGTTCCAGGGTCAGCGGGAGAGTCCTACGAGCAGTACTTC.